The rows below give T cell receptor beta chains drawn from one sample of a study of kidney transplant recipient with SARS-CoV-2 infection. TCRdb reprocessed the reads via MiXCR and lists one record per CDR3 protein. The table includes roughly 250,000 distinct CDR3 sequences, 29% detected once. The specimen was a blood sample, collected at baseline and between days 110 and 120 from a kidney transplant recipient. These receptors came from a male patient aged 30 to 40 who had COVID-19 and was a kidney transplant recipient. Some T cells may possibly be graft donor cells. CDR3s include the opening cysteine and the closing phenylalanine or tryptophan. The D gene is left open where the match is weak. Not every row has a clone size; where given, it reads once, few, many or a size class.

length: 17
J: TRBJ1-2
size: many
D: -
V: TRBV3-1
DNA: TGTGCCAGCAGCGACTCGGCCACCCTTCGAAAGACCTATGGCTACACCTTC
CDR3: CASSDSATLRKTYGYTF

length: 16
J: TRBJ1-2
size: many
D: -
V: TRBV5-3
DNA: TGTGCCAGACATGGTATAGTGGTGAGAAAGACCTATGGCTACACCTTC
CDR3: CARHGIVVRKTYGYTF

length: 15
J: TRBJ2-3
size: few
D: TRBD2
V: TRBV7-2
DNA: TGTGCCAGCAGCTTAAGTGGCGGGACTAGCGGGAGAGGGTATTTT
CDR3: CASSLSGGTSGRGYF

length: 14
J: TRBJ1-2
size: many
D: -
V: TRBV19
DNA: TGTGCCAGTAGTATAGATCGACAGGTACATGGCTACACCTTC
CDR3: CASSIDRQVHGYTF

length: 13
J: TRBJ2-6
size: many
D: -
V: TRBV2
DNA: TGTGCCAGCTTGGAATCTGGGGCCAACGTCCTGACTTTC
CDR3: CASLESGANVLTF

length: 16
J: TRBJ2-1
size: -
D: -
V: TRBV7-9
DNA: TGTGCCAGCAGTTTCAGGGGGGGGGGTCAATTCGATGAGCAGTTCTTC
CDR3: CASSFRGGGQFDEQFF

length: 16
J: TRBJ1-2
size: many
D: -
V: TRBV5-4
DNA: TGTGCCAGCATTCACTTCGTACCAGGAAAGACCTATGGCTACACCTTC
CDR3: CASIHFVPGKTYGYTF

length: 13
J: TRBJ2-3
size: -
D: -
V: TRBV19
DNA: TGTGCCAGTAGTAACAGGGCGGCAGATACGCAGTATTTT
CDR3: CASSNRAADTQYF

length: 14
J: TRBJ2-7
size: many
D: TRBD2
V: TRBV20-1
DNA: TGCAGTGCTAGTTCTAGCGGGGAGACCTACGAGCAGTACTTC
CDR3: CSASSSGETYEQYF

length: 15
J: TRBJ1-4
size: -
D: -
V: TRBV7-9
DNA: TGTGCCAGCAGCTTACAGGAGGCGACTAATGAAAAACTGTTTTTT
CDR3: CASSLQEATNEKLFF

length: 15
J: TRBJ2-1
size: few
D: TRBD2
V: TRBV13
DNA: TGTGCCAGCAGCTTGACTAGCGGGTTCTACAATGAGCAGTTCTTC
CDR3: CASSLTSGFYNEQFF

length: 14
J: TRBJ2-7
size: many
D: TRBD1
V: TRBV2
DNA: TGTGCCACCACCGGGACAGGGGGCGGCTACGAGCAGTACTTC
CDR3: CATTGTGGGYEQYF

length: 16
J: TRBJ2-3
size: few
D: TRBD2
V: TRBV24-1
DNA: TGTGCCACCAGCCACAGCGGGAGAGGGGGCACAGATACGCAGTATTTT
CDR3: CATSHSGRGGTDTQYF

length: 13
J: TRBJ2-7
size: many
D: TRBD1
V: TRBV20-1
DNA: TGCAGTGCTAATCGACAGGGGGCGTGGGAGCAGTACTTC
CDR3: CSANRQGAWEQYF

length: 14
J: TRBJ2-3
size: few
D: TRBD2
V: TRBV27
DNA: TGTGCCACCGTTAGCGGGAGGGTAACAGATACGCAGTATTTT
CDR3: CATVSGRVTDTQYF

length: 13
J: TRBJ2-5
size: many
D: -
V: TRBV12-3/TRBV12-4
DNA: TGTGCCAGCAGGTACCTACCGAGAGAGACCCAGTACTTC
CDR3: CASRYLPRETQYF

length: 13
J: TRBJ1-5
size: many
D: -
V: TRBV7-8
DNA: TGTGCCAGCAGCTTCGGTCAGAATCAGCCCCAGCATTTT
CDR3: CASSFGQNQPQHF

length: 19
J: TRBJ2-2
size: many
D: TRBD2
V: TRBV7-3
DNA: TGTGCCAGCAGCTTAAAAGGGGTGGCGACTAGCGGGAGCGCCGGGGAGCTGTTTTTT
CDR3: CASSLKGVATSGSAGELFF

length: 15
J: TRBJ2-6
size: many
D: -
V: TRBV2
DNA: TGTGCCAGCAGCTTAGAGAACTCTGGGGCCAACGTCCTGACTTTC
CDR3: CASSLENSGANVLTF

length: 13
J: TRBJ1-5
size: many
D: -
V: TRBV7-8
DNA: TGTGCCAGCAGCCTACAGAGAAATCAGCCCCAGCATTTT
CDR3: CASSLQRNQPQHF

length: 14
J: TRBJ2-6
size: many
D: -
V: TRBV29-1
DNA: TGCAGCGTTGAGCAGAGCTCTGGGGCCAACGTCCTGACTTTC
CDR3: CSVEQSSGANVLTF

length: 15
J: TRBJ2-7
size: many
D: -
V: TRBV6-6
DNA: TGTGCCAGCAGTCCACACAGGGAAGGGATGTACGAGCAGTACTTC
CDR3: CASSPHREGMYEQYF

length: 14
J: TRBJ2-7
size: many
D: -
V: TRBV10-3
DNA: TGTGCCACCTCCTCGGAGGGTAGAGCGACGGAGCAGTACTTC
CDR3: CATSSEGRATEQYF

length: 15
J: TRBJ2-5
size: many
D: -
V: TRBV24-1
DNA: TGTGCCACCAGTGACGGCAGGGTGGAGTCAGAGACCCAGTACTTC
CDR3: CATSDGRVESETQYF

length: 14
J: TRBJ1-2
size: -
D: -
V: TRBV5-1
DNA: TGCGCCAGCAGCTCTAGTACGGGTAACTATGGCTACACCTTC
CDR3: CASSSSTGNYGYTF

length: 15
J: TRBJ2-7
size: many
D: -
V: TRBV19
DNA: TGTGCCAGTAGTATTAGCAGGGCTCCCACCTACGAGCAGTACTTC
CDR3: CASSISRAPTYEQYF

length: 13
J: TRBJ1-5
size: many
D: -
V: TRBV4-1
DNA: TGCGCCAGCAGCCAAGTACCGAATCAGCCCCAGCATTTT
CDR3: CASSQVPNQPQHF

length: 14
J: TRBJ1-1
size: many
D: -
V: TRBV11-2
DNA: TGTGCCAGCAGCCCCTCAGGTGGGTCCCCTGAAGCTTTCTTT
CDR3: CASSPSGGSPEAFF

length: 13
J: TRBJ1-5
size: many
D: -
V: TRBV6-4
DNA: TGTGCCAGCAGTGACTCAGACAATCAGCCCCAGCATTTT
CDR3: CASSDSDNQPQHF

length: 15
J: TRBJ1-1
size: many
D: -
V: TRBV27
DNA: TGTGCCAGCAGTTTATTTAATGGGGAGAACACTGAAGCTTTCTTT
CDR3: CASSLFNGENTEAFF

length: 15
J: TRBJ2-5
size: few
D: TRBD1
V: TRBV11-3
DNA: TGTGCCAGCAGCCGACGGGGACAGGGGGCAGAGACCCAGTACTTC
CDR3: CASSRRGQGAETQYF

length: 13
J: TRBJ2-7
size: many
D: -
V: TRBV3-2
DNA: TGTGCCAGCAGCCAAGATTACGGCTACGAGCAGTACTTC
CDR3: CASSQDYGYEQYF

length: 17
J: TRBJ2-1
size: -
D: -
V: TRBV7-3
DNA: TGTGCCAGCAGCGTCCGTGGTGCGCGGTCCTCCTACAATGAGCAGTTCTTC
CDR3: CASSVRGARSSYNEQFF

length: 13
J: TRBJ1-2
size: -
D: -
V: TRBV29-1
DNA: TGCGACGTAGCATTAGGGGGAAACTATGGCTACACCTTC
CDR3: CDVALGGNYGYTF

length: 16
J: TRBJ1-2
size: many
D: TRBD1
V: TRBV29-1
DNA: TGCAGCGTTGCTGCTGTGGACAGGTCGGTGGGTTATGGCTACACCTTC
CDR3: CSVAAVDRSVGYGYTF

length: 14
J: TRBJ1-5
size: -
D: TRBD1
V: TRBV6-2/TRBV6-3
DNA: TGTGCCAGCAGTACTTGGACAGGTAATCAGCCCCAGCATTTT
CDR3: CASSTWTGNQPQHF

length: 14
J: TRBJ2-7
size: many
D: -
V: TRBV3-2
DNA: TGTGCCAGCAGCCCTACGGACAGGGGAACGGAGCAGTACTTC
CDR3: CASSPTDRGTEQYF

length: 17
J: TRBJ1-1
size: many
D: -
V: TRBV3-1
DNA: TGTGCCAGCAGCTGCGATTGTCCCATTTCAATTCGCACTGAAGCTTTCTTT
CDR3: CASSCDCPISIRTEAFF

length: 17
J: TRBJ1-2
size: many
D: -
V: TRBV10-2
DNA: TGCGCCAGCAGTGGTGACAACACTTCTAGAAAGACCTATGGCTACACCTTC
CDR3: CASSGDNTSRKTYGYTF

length: 16
J: TRBJ2-1
size: -
D: TRBD1
V: TRBV20-1
DNA: TGCAGTGCTAGAGATCAGGGACAGGGGGCGCGAGATGAGCAGTTCTTC
CDR3: CSARDQGQGARDEQFF

length: 14
J: TRBJ2-1
size: -
D: -
V: TRBV5-1
DNA: TGCGCCAGCAGCTCAAGGGGAGGCTTCAGTGAGCAGTTCTTC
CDR3: CASSSRGGFSEQFF

length: 14
J: TRBJ1-2
size: many
D: TRBD1
V: TRBV3-1
DNA: TGTGCCAGCAGCAATCCCGGGACAGGGTCAAGCTACACCTTC
CDR3: CASSNPGTGSSYTF

length: 16
J: TRBJ1-1
size: many
D: TRBD1
V: TRBV20-1
DNA: TGCAGTGCTAGGTCGGCGCACAGGGGTTTGAACACTGAAGCTTTCTTT
CDR3: CSARSAHRGLNTEAFF

length: 17
J: TRBJ1-2
size: many
D: -
V: TRBV12-2
DNA: TGTGCAAGTCGCTTTCAAGTGACTCCACGAAAGACCTATGGCTACACCTTC
CDR3: CASRFQVTPRKTYGYTF

length: 16
J: TRBJ1-2
size: many
D: -
V: TRBV8-2
DNA: TGTGGCAGTTACATGAATGATAGCCGAAAGACCTATGGCTACACCTTC
CDR3: CGSYMNDSRKTYGYTF